The rows below give T cell receptor beta chains drawn from one sample of a study of long-term antiretroviral therapy in people with HIV. Clones were sequenced by immunoSEQ multiplex PCR, and TCRdb holds only the in-frame ones, with some missing. The table records tens of thousands of clones, around 96% of them present only once. The sample consisted of unsorted PBMCs, taken 3.7 years after starting antiretroviral therapy. These TCRs come from a woman aged 50 to 60 with HIV. Both conserved end residues are part of each CDR3. The D gene is left open where the match is weak. The size of a clone is reported for some rows only, either as once, few or many, or as a class for expanded clones.

j_gene	abundance	d_gene	v_gene	CDR3nt	CDR3aa
TRBJ2-5	-	TRBD2	TRBV9	TGTGCCAGCAGCGTAGAGGGAGTAGCGGGGGGTAAACCCCAAGAGACCCAGTACTTC	CASSVEGVAGGKPQETQYF
TRBJ2-5	-	TRBD2	TRBV19	TGTGCCAGTAGTGTTAGCGGGATGCAAGAGACCCAGTACTTC	CASSVSGMQETQYF
TRBJ1-5	-	-	TRBV5-6	TGTGCCAGCAGCTTCTGGGTCGCCAGGGGCAATCAGCCCCAGCATTTT	CASSFWVARGNQPQHF
TRBJ2-7	-	TRBD2	TRBV6-5	TGTGCCACGACTAGCGCAAGCTCCTACGAGCAGTACTTC	CATTSASSYEQYF
TRBJ2-5	-	TRBD2	TRBV19	TGTGCCAGTAGTACGGGAGCGGGGGGGAGAGAGACCCAGTACTTC	CASSTGAGGRETQYF
TRBJ2-1	once	TRBD1	TRBV13	TGTGCCAGCAGCTTGACAAAAACAGGGGGCCTTTACAATGAGCAGTTCTTC	CASSLTKTGGLYNEQFF
TRBJ2-1	-	-	TRBV9	TGTGCCAGCAGCGTAGAAAAACAGGGGAGGGGCTCCTACAATGAGCAGTTCTTC	CASSVEKQGRGSYNEQFF
TRBJ1-1	-	-	TRBV15	TGTGCCACCAGCAGCCGACAGAAGAACACTGAAGCTTTCTTT	CATSSRQKNTEAFF
TRBJ1-1	-	-	TRBV14	TGTGCCAGCAGCCAAGACAGGATCGGGGAATTGATCACTGAAGCTTTCTTT	CASSQDRIGELITEAFF
TRBJ2-7	-	-	TRBV29-1	TGCAGCGTTGAGGGAAAGGGGGACGAGCAGTACTTC	CSVEGKGDEQYF
TRBJ1-2	once	TRBD1	TRBV27	TGTGCCAGCAGTTTATCGAACCAAGGGGGCGTATATGGCTACACCTTC	CASSLSNQGGVYGYTF
TRBJ2-7	-	TRBD1	TRBV5-1	TGCGCCAGCAGCCGGGACAGGGGAGGGGAGCAGTACTTC	CASSRDRGGEQYF
TRBJ2-1	-	TRBD1	TRBV4-1	TGCGCCAGCAGCCAAGAACAGGGGGTTATGGATGAGCAGTTCTTC	CASSQEQGVMDEQFF
TRBJ2-1	-	TRBD2	TRBV4-2	TGTGCCAGCAGCCTACATGGGACTAGCGGGGGCAATGAGCAGTTCTTC	CASSLHGTSGGNEQFF
TRBJ2-3	once	-	TRBV29-1	TGCAGCGCCTCGTTCACAGATACGCAGTATTTT	CSASFTDTQYF
TRBJ2-5	-	TRBD2	TRBV14	TGTGCCAGCAGCCAAGGGACTAGCGGAACGACCCAGTACTTC	CASSQGTSGTTQYF
TRBJ1-2	-	TRBD1	TRBV19	TGTGCCAGTAGTATGGGACAGGGACATGGCTACACCTTC	CASSMGQGHGYTF
TRBJ2-1	once	TRBD2	TRBV9	TGTGCCAGCAGCGTACGCGGGGGTACCTCCTACAATGAGCAGTTCTTC	CASSVRGGTSYNEQFF
TRBJ2-7	-	TRBD1	TRBV6-6	TGTGCCTGTTCGGGGACAGGGGGCTGGAACGAGCAGTACTTC	CACSGTGGWNEQYF
TRBJ2-1	-	TRBD1	TRBV10-3	TGTGCCATCAGTGAATCCTTGGGACAGGGGGCGGTAAATGAGCAGTTCTTC	CAISESLGQGAVNEQFF
TRBJ1-4	-	TRBD1	TRBV7-9	TGTGCCAGCAGCCCGGGACAGGGTCCAGAGCTGTTTTTT	CASSPGQGPELFF
TRBJ2-3	-	TRBD2	TRBV9	TGTGCCAGCAGCGTAGGGACTAGCGGGGGAGATACGCAGTATTTT	CASSVGTSGGDTQYF
TRBJ2-4	-	-	TRBV6-1	TGTGCCAGCAGTGAAGCTACATGGTTAGCCAAAAACATTCAGTACTTC	CASSEATWLAKNIQYF
TRBJ2-1	-	TRBD2	TRBV27	TGTGCCAGCAGTTCCCAGACTAGCGGGGGATACAATGAGCAGTTCTTC	CASSSQTSGGYNEQFF